This TCR beta chain came from a study of T cell changes during pregnancy in multiple sclerosis. Only in-frame clones appear in the TCRdb table, and some are missing; sequencing was by immunoSEQ multiplex PCR. This sample has 75,000 to 80,000 clones, with over 75% found just once. Germline loops: CDR1 SGDLS, CDR2 YYNGEE. V gave up 4 bases and J gave up 5 bases, with 22 bases separating them. The CDR3 is made up of 18 amino acids. The input for sequencing was peripheral blood, taken before pregnancy. The chain carries TRBV9 and TRBJ1-6; no firm D call. The receptor comes from a female donor with multiple sclerosis, enrolled in a pregnancy study. CDR3 loop: CASSSWTDSIEDNSPLHF. The DNA of the CDR3 is TGTGCCAGCAGCTCCTGGACTGACTCGATCGAGGATAATTCACCCCTCCACTTT.